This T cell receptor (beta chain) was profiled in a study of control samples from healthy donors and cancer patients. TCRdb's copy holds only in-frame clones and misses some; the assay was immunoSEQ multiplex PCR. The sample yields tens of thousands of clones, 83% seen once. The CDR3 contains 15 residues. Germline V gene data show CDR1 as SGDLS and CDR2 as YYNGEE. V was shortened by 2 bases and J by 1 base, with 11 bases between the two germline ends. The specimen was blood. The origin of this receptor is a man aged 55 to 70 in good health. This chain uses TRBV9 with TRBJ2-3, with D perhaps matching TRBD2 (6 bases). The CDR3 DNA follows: TGTGCCAGCAGCGTTTATCGGGAGCGCACAGATACGCAGTATTTT. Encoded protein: CASSVYRERTDTQYF.